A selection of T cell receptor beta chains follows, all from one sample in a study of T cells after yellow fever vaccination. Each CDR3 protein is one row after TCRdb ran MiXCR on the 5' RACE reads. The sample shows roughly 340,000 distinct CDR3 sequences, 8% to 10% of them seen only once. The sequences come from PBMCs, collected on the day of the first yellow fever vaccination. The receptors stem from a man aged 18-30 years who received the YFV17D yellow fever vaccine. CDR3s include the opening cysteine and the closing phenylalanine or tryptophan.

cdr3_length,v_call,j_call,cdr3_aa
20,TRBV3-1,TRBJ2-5,CASSQEGGGFAGDNQETQYF
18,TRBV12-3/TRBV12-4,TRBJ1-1,CASSDRGRFSPQNTEAFF
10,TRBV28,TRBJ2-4,CASGFRLQYF
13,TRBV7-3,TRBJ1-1,CASSTQGGTEAFF
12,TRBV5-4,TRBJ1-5,CASSLTGGPQHF
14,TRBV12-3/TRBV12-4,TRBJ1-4,CASRRQSPNEKLFF
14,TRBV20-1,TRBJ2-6,CSALGPSGANVLTF
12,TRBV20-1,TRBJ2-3,CSAGDGTGTQYF
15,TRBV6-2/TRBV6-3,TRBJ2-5,CASSFKTGGRETQYF
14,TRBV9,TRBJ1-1,CASSLTLGQSEAFF
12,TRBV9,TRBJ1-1,CASSGTGTEAFF
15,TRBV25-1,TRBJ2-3,CASSEGGGGTDTQYF
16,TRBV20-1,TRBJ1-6,CSARDHRSGGDSPLHF
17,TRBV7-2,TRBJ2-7,CASSIHLPRTGSYEQYF
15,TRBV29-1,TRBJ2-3,CSVEDTRTYTDTQYF
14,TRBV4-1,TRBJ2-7,CASSQGTSQREQYF
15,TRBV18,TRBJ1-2,CASSPTAEGQALRTF
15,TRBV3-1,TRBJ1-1,CASSQGDRLNTEAFF